One and the same sample provided the 11 T cell receptor beta chains below, sequenced in a study of blood T cell repertoires in COVID-19. This table comes from immunoSEQ multiplex PCR, and its TCRdb copy is limited to in-frame clones, with some not included. The repertoire has over 150,000 clones, about 90% of them found once; the top ten carry 7%. Specimen: PBMCs or T cells enriched from blood (not recorded which). The receptors stem from a woman between 45 and 65 years old who had recovered from COVID-19.

The V and J genes are TRBV2 and TRBJ2-7; D is perhaps TRBD2 (5 bases). Per germline, CDR1 SNHLY and CDR2 FYNNEI. With 0 bases removed from V and 3 bases from J, the gap between germline ends came to 6 bases. The CDR3 sequence is 13 residues long. Here the CDR3 DNA reads TGTGCCAGCAGTGAAGCCCGGGGCTACGAGCAGTACTTC. Protein sequence: CASSEARGYEQYF.

This sequence joins TRBV5-5 and TRBJ2-2, with D unclear. Trimming took 0 bases from V and 4 from J, leaving 13 bases between them. In germline, CDR1 is SGHKS, CDR2 YYEKEE (reference sequence). This CDR3 is built from 16 residues. The CDR3 here is CASSLAPTPGTGELFF. As DNA, the CDR3 is TGTGCCAGCAGCTTGGCCCCTACCCCCGGCACCGGGGAGCTGTTTTTT. The whole variable domain, filled in from reference TRBV5-5 and TRBJ2-2, reads DAGVTQSPTHLIKTRGQQVTLRCSPISGHKSVSWYQQVLGQGPQFIFQYYEKEERGRGNFPDRFSARQFPNYSSELNVNALLLGDSALYLCASSLAPTPGTGELFFGEGSRLTVL.

This chain links TRBV12-3 or TRBV12-4 with TRBJ1-6; no definite D call. V lost 6 bases and J 7 bases, leaving 10 bases between the germline ends. CDR3 size: 13 residues. CDR3 coding DNA: TGTGCCAGCAGCCGCGGAGGGAATTCACCCCTCCACTTT. This translates into CASSRGGNSPLHF.

V is TRBV5-5 and J is TRBJ2-1, with 8 bases that match TRBD1. The junction had 14 bases not matched to a gene; V was cut back by 4 bases and J by 5 bases. Germline loops: CDR1 SGHKS, CDR2 YYEKEE (reference sequence). This CDR3 is built from 17 residues. CDR3 nucleotides: TGTGCCAGCAGCGACGATAGCTTAGGGACAGGACACAATGAGCAGTTCTTC. Its translation: CASSDDSLGTGHNEQFF.

The V gene is TRBV7-6, the J gene TRBJ2-7, with 8 positions matching TRBD2. The CDR3 extends over 15 amino acids. J gave up 0 bases and V 8 bases, and 9 bases lay outside the gene matches. CDR1 is SGHVS and CDR2 is FNYEAQ in the germline V gene. The CDR3 DNA sequence: TGTGCCAGCGGAATGCTAGCGGGTGACTCCTACGAGCAGTACTTC. It yields the protein CASGMLAGDSYEQYF. Based on the CDR3 plus reference TRBV7-6 and TRBJ2-7, the full variable domain is GAGVSQSPRYKVTKRGQDVALRCDPISGHVSLYWYRQALGQGPEFLTYFNYEAQQDKSGLPNDRFSAERPEGSISTLTIQRTEQRDSAMYRCASGMLAGDSYEQYFGPGTRLTVT.

The chain combines TRBV18 with TRBJ2-5, with 10 bases aligning to TRBD1. V lost 6 bases, J lost 4 bases, and 14 bases stayed unmatched. The CDR3 is 17 amino acids. Per germline, CDR1 KGHSH and CDR2 LQKENI. The CDR3, as DNA: TGTGCCAGCTCCGCGACAGGGGGCGGCGGGTACCGAGAGACCCAGTACTTC. Translation: CASSATGGGGYRETQYF.

The rearrangement uses TRBV6-6 and TRBJ1-4, with D possibly matching TRBD1 (5 bases). CDR1 MNHNY and CDR2 SVGAGI come from the germline V gene (reference sequence). There are 14 residues in the CDR3. Trimming pared 6 bases from V and 0 bases from J, leaving 8 bases between. The CDR3 sequence is CASRGTSTNEKLFF. The CDR3 DNA is TGTGCCAGCAGAGGGACTTCAACTAATGAAAAACTGTTTTTT.

V and J are TRBV4-3 and TRBJ1-1; 8 nucleotides line up with TRBD1. The length of the CDR3 is 15 residues. From germline, CDR1 is LGHNA and CDR2 YSLEER. The junction had 5 bases not matched to a gene; V was cut back by 4 bases and J by 1 base. CDR3 protein: CASSRSRGRNTEAFF. The CDR3 DNA sequence: TGCGCCAGCAGCCGGTCCAGGGGGCGGAACACTGAAGCTTTCTTT.

V is TRBV11-2 and J is TRBJ2-7; maybe TRBD2 (5 bases). The CDR3 covers 13 residues. Germline V gene sequence: CDR1 SGHAT, CDR2 FQNNGV. Trimming left V 5 bases short and J 5 bases short, with 13 bases between. The CDR3 DNA reads as TGTGCCAGCAGCATCGCCCTCGGGAACGAGCAGTACTTC. It translates to CASSIALGNEQYF.

CDR3 DNA: TGTGCCACCAGCAGAAGCGGGACAGGAGGCAATGAGCAGTTCTTC. Translating it yields CATSRSGTGGNEQFF. V is TRBV15 and J is TRBJ2-1; D perhaps matches TRBD1 (8 bases). The V and J ends lost 2 bases and 6 bases respectively, with 14 bases between them. This CDR3 region has 15 residues. In germline, CDR1 is LNHNV, CDR2 YYDKDF (reference sequence).

V gene TRBV10-2 combines with J gene TRBJ2-6, with TRBD2 matching over 8 bases. The CDR3 consists of 16 residues. Per the germline V gene, CDR1 is WSHSY and CDR2 is SAAADI. The junction had 4 bases not matched to a gene; V was cut back by 2 bases and J by 4 bases. CDR3 bases: TGCGCCAGCAGTGAGCGGGGGGGCTCGGGGGCCAACGTCCTGACTTTC. It translates to CASSERGGSGANVLTF.